The clone carrying this T cell receptor (beta chain) was seen at least ten times. These data are taken from a study of identical twins. A universal primer site came from template switching; cDNA carried unique molecular identifiers. TCRdb redid the calling of the 5' RACE reads with MiXCR, one entry per CDR3 protein. Of approximately 220,000 distinct CDR3 sequences detected, 6% to 8% appear once; the ten largest clones hold 5.4%. The same data also contributed to another study, on yellow fever vaccine responses in identical twins.

The sample comprised CD8+ T cells sorted from blood. This sequence originates from a woman between 18 and 30 years old in good health.

The CDR3 is CASSQDRRGNEKLFF. The CDR3 DNA is TGCGCCAGCAGCCAAGATAGGAGGGGGAATGAAAAACTGTTTTTT. The V gene is TRBV4-1, the J gene TRBJ1-4; D might be TRBD1 (6 bases). The CDR3 has 15 amino acids. Germline values: CDR1 MGHRA, CDR2 YSYEKL. V lost 0 bases to trimming and J lost 5 bases, with 10 bases between them.